The entry below describes one TCR beta chain. Unmatched junction bases numbered 2, after V lost 2 bases and J lost 6 bases. Germline CDR1 and CDR2: WNHNN and SYGVQD (reference sequence). This CDR3 has 13 amino acids. This sample was taken from a study of T cell changes during pregnancy in multiple sclerosis. The data were produced by immunoSEQ multiplex PCR, yet TCRdb's version contains in-frame clones alone and is incomplete. The sample consists of tens of thousands of clones, nearly 90% of them appearing once. The source was peripheral blood, collected in the first trimester of pregnancy. The sequence was collected from a female donor with multiple sclerosis, enrolled in a pregnancy study. The chain couples TRBV10-1 to TRBJ2-7; TRBD1 matches at 9 bases. CDR3 nucleotides: TGCGCCAGCAGTGAGGGGACAGGGTCCGAGCAGTACTTC. This codes for CASSEGTGSEQYF.